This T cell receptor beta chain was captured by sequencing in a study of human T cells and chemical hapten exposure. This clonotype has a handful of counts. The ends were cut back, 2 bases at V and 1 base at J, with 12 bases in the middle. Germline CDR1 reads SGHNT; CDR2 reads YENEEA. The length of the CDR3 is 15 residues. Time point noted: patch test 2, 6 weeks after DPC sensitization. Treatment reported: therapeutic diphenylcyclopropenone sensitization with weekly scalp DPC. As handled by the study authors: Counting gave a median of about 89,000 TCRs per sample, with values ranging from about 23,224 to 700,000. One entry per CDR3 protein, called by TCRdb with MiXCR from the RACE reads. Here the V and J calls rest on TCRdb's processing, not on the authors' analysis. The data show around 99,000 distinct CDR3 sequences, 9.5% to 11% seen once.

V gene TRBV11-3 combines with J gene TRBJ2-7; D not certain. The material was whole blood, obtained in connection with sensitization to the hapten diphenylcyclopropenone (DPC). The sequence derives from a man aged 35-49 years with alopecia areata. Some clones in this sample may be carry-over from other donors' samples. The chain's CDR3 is CASSLLSGTSYEQYF. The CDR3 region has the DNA TGTGCCAGCAGCTTACTCTCTGGCACATCCTACGAGCAGTACTTC.